A selection of T cell receptor beta chains follows, all from one sample in a study of CD8 T cells in ankylosing spondylitis. TCRdb reprocessed the 5' RACE reads via MiXCR and lists one record per CDR3 protein. The table has roughly 450,000 distinct CDR3 sequences, roughly 26% seen once. The sequencing sample was made of blood, either unsorted or a sorted T cell fraction (not recorded which). Receptor source: a male donor with ankylosing spondylitis. Each CDR3 is given with its conserved first and last residue. A D gene is named only where the DNA matches it firmly. A row's size may be missing; if present it is once, few, many or a size class.

D gene	V gene	clone size	J gene	CDR3 protein	CDR3 DNA
TRBD2	TRBV7-2	many	TRBJ2-3	CASSLLAGPRTDTQYF	TGTGCCAGCAGCCTACTAGCGGGACCCCGCACAGATACGCAGTATTTT
-	TRBV10-3	-	TRBJ2-6	CAISELAFSGANVLTF	TGTGCCATCAGTGAGTTGGCATTCTCTGGGGCCAACGTCCTGACTTTC
-	TRBV5-1	-	TRBJ2-5	CASSFSGTTRETQYF	TGCGCCAGCAGCTTCTCAGGGACCACTCGGGAGACCCAGTACTTC
TRBD1	TRBV12-3/TRBV12-4	-	TRBJ2-2	CASSFGQGRGTGELFF	TGTGCCAGCAGTTTTGGACAGGGGAGAGGAACCGGGGAGCTGTTTTTT
TRBD1	TRBV11-2	few	TRBJ2-1	CASSLADRGWNEQFF	TGTGCCAGCAGCTTAGCGGACAGGGGTTGGAATGAGCAGTTCTTC
-	TRBV7-9	-	TRBJ1-1	CASSFDSRVAFF	TGTGCCAGCAGCTTCGACAGTAGGGTAGCTTTCTTT
-	TRBV4-1	-	TRBJ1-1	CASSQEGKIQTEAFF	TGCGCCAGCAGCCAAGAGGGGAAAATTCAAACTGAAGCTTTCTTT
TRBD2	TRBV25-1	few	TRBJ2-3	CASSEQLAGITDTQYF	TGTGCCAGCAGTGAGCAACTAGCGGGAATCACAGATACGCAGTATTTT
-	TRBV5-1	-	TRBJ1-2	CASSSPPDGYTF	TGCGCCAGCAGCTCCCCCCCGGATGGCTACACCTTC
TRBD1	TRBV27	-	TRBJ1-2	CASSGLGTGGRYGYTF	TGTGCCAGCAGCGGTCTCGGGACAGGTGGTCGGTATGGCTACACCTTC
TRBD2	TRBV9	few	TRBJ2-1	CASSATSGRMDEQFF	TGTGCCAGCAGCGCGACTAGCGGGAGGATGGATGAGCAGTTCTTC
TRBD1	TRBV6-1	few	TRBJ1-1	CASGQGRNTEAFF	TGTGCCAGCGGACAGGGACGCAACACTGAAGCTTTCTTT
-	TRBV3-1	-	TRBJ2-2	CASSPLSGELFF	TGTGCCAGCAGCCCCTTGAGCGGGGAGCTGTTTTTT
-	TRBV30	-	TRBJ2-1	CAWSVGGHEQFF	TGTGCCTGGAGTGTTGGGGGGCATGAGCAGTTCTTC
TRBD1	TRBV11-3	few	TRBJ1-2	CASSPGTGERYGYTF	TGTGCCAGCAGCCCCGGGACAGGGGAGCGCTATGGCTACACCTTC
-	TRBV21-1	-	TRBJ1-4	CASSKGGEINEKLFF	TGTGCCAGCAGCAAAGGGGGGGAGATTAATGAAAAACTGTTTTTT
-	TRBV2	few	TRBJ2-1	CASSARGSYNEQFF	TGTGCCAGCAGTGCTCGCGGATCTTACAATGAGCAGTTCTTC
-	TRBV5-1	-	TRBJ2-1	CASSLAWQINEQFF	TGCGCCAGCAGCTTGGCGTGGCAGATCAATGAGCAGTTCTTC
-	TRBV20-1	-	TRBJ2-5	CSAREAPLQETQYF	TGCAGTGCTAGAGAGGCCCCACTCCAAGAGACCCAGTACTTC
-	TRBV12-3/TRBV12-4	-	TRBJ1-2	CASSLVGVSGYTF	TGTGCCAGCAGTTTAGTTGGGGTTTCGGGCTACACCTTC
-	TRBV20-1	few	TRBJ2-3	CSAPRLTKDTQYF	TGCAGTGCTCCCCGACTAACGAAAGATACGCAGTATTTT
-	TRBV20-1	once	TRBJ2-5	CSARGLGYPETQYF	TGCAGTGCTAGAGGTCTAGGGTATCCGGAGACCCAGTACTTC
-	TRBV20-1	few	TRBJ2-1	CSAPIVDNEQFF	TGCAGTGCTCCCATTGTAGACAATGAGCAGTTCTTC
-	TRBV5-1	-	TRBJ2-3	CASQGGSGTSTDTQYF	TGCGCCAGCCAAGGGGGTTCCGGGACCAGCACAGATACGCAGTATTTT
-	TRBV12-3/TRBV12-4	-	TRBJ1-1	CASSLGPRGRSREAFF	TGTGCCAGCAGTTTAGGCCCCCGTGGGCGGTCCAGGGAAGCTTTCTTT
TRBD1	TRBV5-1	few	TRBJ1-1	CASSGGTGVTEAFF	TGCGCCAGCAGCGGGGGGACAGGGGTCACTGAAGCTTTCTTT
TRBD2	TRBV20-1	-	TRBJ2-5	CSVLAGAAQETQYF	TGCAGTGTTTTAGCGGGAGCCGCCCAAGAGACCCAGTACTTC
-	TRBV20-1	few	TRBJ2-3	CSAAGTFLDTQYF	TGCAGTGCTGCCGGGACTTTCCTAGATACGCAGTATTTT
-	TRBV27	-	TRBJ2-1	CASSRDKGVGSYNEQFF	TGTGCCAGCAGTCGAGACAAGGGAGTAGGGTCTTACAATGAGCAGTTCTTC
TRBD1	TRBV18	-	TRBJ1-2	CASSPGTDHYGYTF	TGTGCCAGCTCACCGGGGACAGACCACTATGGCTACACCTTC
-	TRBV5-6	few	TRBJ1-2	CASSLGGQGLGYTF	TGTGCCAGCAGCTTGGGCGGGCAGGGGCTTGGCTACACCTTC
-	TRBV11-2	-	TRBJ1-1	CASSPTGAWGTEAFF	TGTGCCAGCAGCCCTACAGGTGCCTGGGGTACTGAAGCTTTCTTT
-	TRBV24-1	few	TRBJ1-4	CATSDPGQTEKLFF	TGTGCCACCAGTGACCCGGGGCAGACGGAAAAACTGTTTTTT
-	TRBV7-2	-	TRBJ1-1	CASSPRASMNTEAFF	TGTGCCAGCAGCCCAAGGGCCAGCATGAACACTGAAGCTTTCTTT
-	TRBV11-1	few	TRBJ2-6	CASSLVPSRSPLSSGANVLTF	TGTGCCAGCAGCTTAGTCCCTAGCCGATCACCTCTTAGCTCTGGGGCCAACGTCCTGACTTTC
TRBD1	TRBV29-1	-	TRBJ1-4	CSVFSTGANEKLFF	TGCAGCGTTTTTTCGACAGGGGCCAACGAAAAACTGTTTTTT
TRBD2	TRBV20-1	few	TRBJ2-1	CSASRLAGAYNEQFF	TGCAGTGCTAGTCGGTTAGCGGGAGCATACAATGAGCAGTTCTTC
-	TRBV14	-	TRBJ2-1	CASSQVLNEQFF	TGTGCCAGCAGCCAAGTCTTAAATGAGCAGTTCTTC
TRBD2	TRBV20-1	-	TRBJ2-3	CSARPRLAGFTDTQYF	TGCAGTGCTAGACCCCGACTAGCGGGATTCACAGATACGCAGTATTTT
-	TRBV5-1	-	TRBJ2-5	CASSLRSVQETQYF	TGCGCCAGCAGCTTACGGAGCGTCCAAGAGACCCAGTACTTC
TRBD1	TRBV4-1	few	TRBJ1-3	CASSQDPVGGQGIPGNTIYF	TGCGCCAGCAGCCAAGACCCCGTCGGGGGACAGGGGATCCCTGGAAACACCATATATTTT
TRBD2	TRBV28	-	TRBJ2-3	CGSQGASSGRVDTQYF	TGTGGGTCTCAAGGGGCCTCTAGCGGGAGGGTAGATACGCAGTATTTT
-	TRBV2	-	TRBJ2-7	CASSARHGRDEQYF	TGTGCCAGCAGTGCTCGACACGGAAGGGACGAGCAGTACTTC
TRBD2	TRBV20-1	-	TRBJ2-1	CSARDPGLAGYNEQFF	TGCAGTGCTAGAGATCCCGGTCTAGCGGGGTACAATGAGCAGTTCTTC
-	TRBV7-9	few	TRBJ2-3	CASSADFRTDTQYF	TGTGCCAGCAGCGCTGACTTCCGGACAGATACGCAGTATTTT
TRBD1	TRBV24-1	-	TRBJ2-1	CATSDQIGQGYNEQFF	TGTGCCACCAGTGATCAAATCGGACAGGGGTACAATGAGCAGTTCTTC
-	TRBV20-1	few	TRBJ2-3	CSAGGATGTLTDTQYF	TGCAGTGCTGGTGGGGCAACCGGGACTCTCACAGATACGCAGTATTTT
TRBD2	TRBV20-1	few	TRBJ2-1	CSARGTSGGVYNEQFF	TGCAGTGCTAGGGGGACTAGCGGAGGGGTCTACAATGAGCAGTTCTTC
TRBD1	TRBV12-3/TRBV12-4	-	TRBJ2-5	CASSPRRGTGEETQYF	TGTGCCAGCAGTCCGAGGAGGGGGACAGGGGAGGAGACCCAGTACTTC
-	TRBV11-2	few	TRBJ1-4	CASSFQQETNEKLFF	TGTGCCAGCAGCTTTCAACAGGAAACTAATGAAAAACTGTTTTTT
TRBD2	TRBV5-1	-	TRBJ2-1	CASGVRGRASYNEQFF	TGCGCCAGCGGGGTGCGCGGGAGGGCATCATACAATGAGCAGTTCTTC
TRBD2	TRBV12-3/TRBV12-4	few	TRBJ2-1	CASRPLGGWSGEQFF	TGTGCCAGCAGACCCCTGGGAGGGTGGAGCGGTGAGCAGTTCTTC
-	TRBV20-1	-	TRBJ2-3	CRPINDTQYF	TGCAGACCAATTAACGATACGCAGTATTTT
TRBD2	TRBV4-2	-	TRBJ2-3	CASSQDAGVNTDTQYF	TGTGCCAGCAGCCAAGATGCGGGAGTGAACACAGATACGCAGTATTTT
TRBD1	TRBV4-1	-	TRBJ1-1	CASSQQDRGRVGAFF	TGCGCCAGCAGCCAACAGGACAGGGGGCGAGTTGGAGCTTTCTTT
-	TRBV7-9	-	TRBJ1-5	CASSREGVQPQHF	TGTGCCAGCAGCCGAGAGGGCGTTCAGCCCCAGCATTTT
-	TRBV20-1	-	TRBJ2-1	CSARIGGPYNEQFF	TGCAGTGCTAGAATCGGGGGACCCTACAATGAGCAGTTCTTC
TRBD1	TRBV12-3/TRBV12-4	few	TRBJ1-5	CASSGDRNQPQHF	TGTGCCAGCAGTGGGGACAGAAATCAGCCCCAGCATTTT
-	TRBV10-3	-	TRBJ2-3	CATQLNRDPVYTQYF	TGTGCCACCCAACTAAACCGGGACCCCGTGTATACGCAGTATTTT
-	TRBV29-1	few	TRBJ2-1	CSVRHRTASYNEQFF	TGCAGCGTGAGGCATAGAACAGCCTCCTACAATGAGCAGTTCTTC